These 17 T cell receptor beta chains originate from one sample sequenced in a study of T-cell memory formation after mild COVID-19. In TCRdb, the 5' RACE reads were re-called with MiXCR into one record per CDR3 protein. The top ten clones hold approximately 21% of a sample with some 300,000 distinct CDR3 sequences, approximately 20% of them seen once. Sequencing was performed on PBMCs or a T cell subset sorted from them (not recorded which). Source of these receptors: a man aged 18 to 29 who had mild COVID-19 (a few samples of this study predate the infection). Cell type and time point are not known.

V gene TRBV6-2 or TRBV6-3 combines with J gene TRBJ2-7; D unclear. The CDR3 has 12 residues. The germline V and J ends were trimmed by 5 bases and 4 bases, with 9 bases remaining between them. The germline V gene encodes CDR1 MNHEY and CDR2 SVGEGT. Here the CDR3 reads CASSHERYEQYF. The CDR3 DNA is TGTGCCAGCAGTCATGAGAGATACGAGCAGTACTTC.

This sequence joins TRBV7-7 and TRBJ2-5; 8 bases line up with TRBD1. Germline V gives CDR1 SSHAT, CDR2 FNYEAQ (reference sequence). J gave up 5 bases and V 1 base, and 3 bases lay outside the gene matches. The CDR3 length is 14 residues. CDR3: CASSLGGQVETQYF. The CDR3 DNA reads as TGTGCCAGCAGCTTAGGGGGACAGGTTGAGACCCAGTACTTC.

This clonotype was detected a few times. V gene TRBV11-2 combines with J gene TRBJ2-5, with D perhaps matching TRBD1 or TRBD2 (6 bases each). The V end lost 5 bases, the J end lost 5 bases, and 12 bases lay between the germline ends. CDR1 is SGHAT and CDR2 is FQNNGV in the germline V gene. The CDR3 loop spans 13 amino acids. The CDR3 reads CASSQRGRETQYF. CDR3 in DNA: TGTGCCAGCAGCCAACGGGGGCGGGAGACCCAGTACTTC.

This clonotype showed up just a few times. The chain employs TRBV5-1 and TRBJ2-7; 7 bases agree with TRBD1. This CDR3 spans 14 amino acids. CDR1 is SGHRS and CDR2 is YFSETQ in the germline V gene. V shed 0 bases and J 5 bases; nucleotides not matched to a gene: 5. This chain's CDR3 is CASSLGDRANEQYV. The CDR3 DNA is TGCGCCAGCAGCTTGGGTGACAGGGCCAACGAGCAGTACGTC.

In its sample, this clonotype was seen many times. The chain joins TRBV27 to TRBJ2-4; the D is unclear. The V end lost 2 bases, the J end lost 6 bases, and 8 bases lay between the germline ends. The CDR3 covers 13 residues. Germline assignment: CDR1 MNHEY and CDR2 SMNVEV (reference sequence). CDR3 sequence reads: CASSLPGGNIQYF. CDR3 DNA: TGTGCCAGCAGTTTACCAGGCGGAAACATTCAGTACTTC.

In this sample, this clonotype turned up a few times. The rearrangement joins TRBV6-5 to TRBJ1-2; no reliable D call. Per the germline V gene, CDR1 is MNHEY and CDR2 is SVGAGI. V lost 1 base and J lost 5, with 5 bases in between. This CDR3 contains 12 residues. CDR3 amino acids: CASSYFGYGYTF. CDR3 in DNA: TGTGCCAGCAGTTACTTCGGGTATGGCTACACCTTC.

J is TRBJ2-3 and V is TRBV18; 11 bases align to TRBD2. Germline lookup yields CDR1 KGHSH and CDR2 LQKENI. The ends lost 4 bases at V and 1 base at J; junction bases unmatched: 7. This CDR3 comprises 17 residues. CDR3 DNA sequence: TGTGCCAGCTCACGGCTAGCGGGGGGAACCCGCACAGATACGCAGTATTTT. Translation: CASSRLAGGTRTDTQYF.

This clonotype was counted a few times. The CDR3 coding sequence is TGTGCCAGCAGCAAAACAGGGGCCGGGGAGCTGTTTTTT. This codes for CASSKTGAGELFF. The V call is TRBV7-2, the J call TRBJ2-2, with 7 bases identical to TRBD1. V lost 5 bases to trimming and J lost 6 bases; unmatched junction nucleotides: 3. CDR3 length equals 13 residues. CDR1 and CDR2 from the germline V gene are SGHTA and FQGNSA. Full variable domain (outside the CDR3, taken from reference TRBV7-2 and TRBJ2-2): GAGVSQSPSNKVTEKGKDVELRCDPISGHTALYWYRQSLGQGLEFLIYFQGNSAPDKSGLPSDRFSAERTGGSVSTLTIQRTQQEDSAVYLCASSKTGAGELFFGEGSRLTVL.

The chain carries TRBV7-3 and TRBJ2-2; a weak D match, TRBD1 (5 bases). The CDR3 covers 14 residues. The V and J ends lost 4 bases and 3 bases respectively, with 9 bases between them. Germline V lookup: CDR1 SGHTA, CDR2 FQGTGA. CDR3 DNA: TGTGCCAGCAGCTCCGGACACTACACCGGGGAGCTGTTTTTT. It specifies CASSSGHYTGELFF.

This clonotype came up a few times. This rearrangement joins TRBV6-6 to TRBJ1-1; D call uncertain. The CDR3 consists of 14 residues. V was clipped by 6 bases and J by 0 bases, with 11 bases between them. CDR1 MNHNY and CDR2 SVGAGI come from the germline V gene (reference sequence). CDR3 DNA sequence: TGTGCCAGCAGGTACGGCGACATGAACACTGAAGCTTTCTTT. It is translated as CASRYGDMNTEAFF.

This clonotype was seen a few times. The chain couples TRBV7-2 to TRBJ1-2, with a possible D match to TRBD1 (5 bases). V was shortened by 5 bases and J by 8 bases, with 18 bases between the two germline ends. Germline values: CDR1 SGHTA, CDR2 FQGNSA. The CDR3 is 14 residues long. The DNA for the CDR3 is TGTGCCAGCAGCCCCCCCCGCGGGGGGGAGGGCTACACCTTC. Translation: CASSPPRGGEGYTF.

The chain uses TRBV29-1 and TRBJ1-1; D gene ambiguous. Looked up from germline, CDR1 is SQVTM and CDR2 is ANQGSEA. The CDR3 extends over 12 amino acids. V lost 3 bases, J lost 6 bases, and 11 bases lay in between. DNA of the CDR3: TGCAGCGTTGAGTGGGCGCCAGCTGAAGCTTTCTTT. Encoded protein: CSVEWAPAEAFF.

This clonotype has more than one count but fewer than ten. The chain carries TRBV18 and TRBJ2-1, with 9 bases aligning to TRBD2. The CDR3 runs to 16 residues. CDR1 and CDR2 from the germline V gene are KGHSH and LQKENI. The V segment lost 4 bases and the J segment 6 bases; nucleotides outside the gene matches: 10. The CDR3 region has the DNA TGTGCCAGCTCACTGCCTGGCGGGGGGGCTGTCAATGAGCAGTTCTTC. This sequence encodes CASSLPGGGAVNEQFF.

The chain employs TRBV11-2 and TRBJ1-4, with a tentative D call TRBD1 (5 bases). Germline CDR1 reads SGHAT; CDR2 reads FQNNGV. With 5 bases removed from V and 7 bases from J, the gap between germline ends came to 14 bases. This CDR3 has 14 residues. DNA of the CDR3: TGTGCCAGCAGCCCCCCGGGGCTGGGTGAAAAACTGTTTTTT. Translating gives CASSPPGLGEKLFF.

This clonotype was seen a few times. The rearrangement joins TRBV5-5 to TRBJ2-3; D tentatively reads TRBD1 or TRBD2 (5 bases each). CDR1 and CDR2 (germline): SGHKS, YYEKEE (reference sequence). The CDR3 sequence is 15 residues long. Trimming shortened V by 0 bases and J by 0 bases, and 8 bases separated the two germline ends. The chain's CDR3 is CASSLGDLSTDTQYF. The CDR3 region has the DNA TGTGCCAGCAGCTTGGGGGACCTAAGCACAGATACGCAGTATTTT. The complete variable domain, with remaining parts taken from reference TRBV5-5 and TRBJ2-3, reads DAGVTQSPTHLIKTRGQQVTLRCSPISGHKSVSWYQQVLGQGPQFIFQYYEKEERGRGNFPDRFSARQFPNYSSELNVNALLLGDSALYLCASSLGDLSTDTQYFGPGTRLTVL.

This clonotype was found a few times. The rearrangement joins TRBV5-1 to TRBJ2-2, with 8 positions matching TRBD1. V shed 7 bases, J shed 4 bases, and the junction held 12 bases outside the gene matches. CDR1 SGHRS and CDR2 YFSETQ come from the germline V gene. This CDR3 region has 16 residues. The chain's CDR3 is CASFSGDRIFTGELFF. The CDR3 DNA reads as TGCGCCAGCTTTTCTGGGGACAGGATTTTCACCGGGGAGCTGTTTTTT.

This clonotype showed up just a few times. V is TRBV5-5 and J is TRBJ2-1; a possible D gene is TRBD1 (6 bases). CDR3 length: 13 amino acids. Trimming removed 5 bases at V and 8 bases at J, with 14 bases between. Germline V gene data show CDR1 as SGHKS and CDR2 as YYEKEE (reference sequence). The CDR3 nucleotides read TGTGCCAGCAGGCCAGGGGTAGGGGATGAGCAGTTCTTC. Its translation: CASRPGVGDEQFF.